The sequence of this T cell receptor beta chain was determined in a study of blood T cell repertoires in COVID-19 (dated by TCRdb to about 2020). Broadly, across the study: The collaborator samples originated in the United States, Italy and Spain and spanned the acute and convalescent phases of COVID-19. Where available, HLA class I and class II types were taken from metadata supplied by the sample provider and were not determined by assay-based typing. The prospective study material was composed of cDNA or gDNA derived from T cells, B-cell-depleted T cells, or PBMCs. A de-identified subject ID, COVID-19 status, age in years and sex were almost always included in the sample metadata. The samples were drawn from the first 160 participants of the ongoing ImmuneRACE study and from 1,254 subjects provided by 6 global collaborators. The dataset comprised deeply sampled blood TCRbeta repertoires from subjects exposed to, actively infected with, or recovered from COVID-19. A freely available public database, intended as a resource for researchers studying the immune response to SARS-CoV-2, is where the repertoires were released.

Collaborating institutions collected whole blood in K2EDTA tubes following their own protocols. For TCRbeta analysis, collaborators shipped samples in one of three forms: frozen whole blood, isolated PBMCs, or DNA extracted from either of those sample types. The junction shows trimming of 0 bases on V and 8 bases on J, plus 20 bases between the germline ends. The CDR3 has 16 amino acids, counting the end cysteine and phenylalanine. Just the 48-base CDR3 DNA is kept, in frame starting at base 1. The germline V gene encodes CDR1 SGHKS and CDR2 YYEKEE (reference sequence). Note on this clone: The antigen this receptor binds is unknown. No clone much larger than this one lies a single base away; base qualities are absent.

TCRbeta CDR3 regions were amplified from genomic DNA using the immunoSEQ Assay, a bias-controlled multiplex PCR. Per the authors' processing: The number of nucleated cells in each sample was estimated by amplification of reference gene primers within the assay. To quantify the absolute abundance of each unique TCRbeta CDR3 rearrangement, sequence reads were collapsed and filtered. For each sample, productive Simpson clonality was calculated as the square root of Simpson's diversity index across productive rearrangements. This is the immuneACCESS table as TCRdb keeps it, with only in-frame sequences that have V and J called. A part of the clones is gone; compared with another copy, unresolved V genes explain less than half, and the rest is unexplained. V and J calls and clone size come straight from that table; D and trimming were deduced from the DNA. This sample gives approximately 92,000 clones in total; around four fifths of them show up just once. The ten largest clones add up to around 3.3% of the sample.

Here is what the overall study found, with its caveats: The quantity of clinical and demographic metadata differed by source and by participant and was supplied without curation.

The V and J segments used are TRBV5-5 and TRBJ1-2, with no D gene named confidently. Sequenced sample: peripheral blood. The clonotype originates from a man in his fifties with acute or convalescent COVID-19. The DNA sequence reads TGTGCCAGCAGCTTGGTGGCCGCCGGGGTGGCGGTCGGCTACACCTTC. It codes for CASSLVAAGVAVGYTF.